The 27 T cell receptor beta chains reported below all come from one sample, sequenced in a study of blood T cell repertoires in COVID-19. TCRdb's copy holds only in-frame clones and misses some; the assay was immunoSEQ multiplex PCR. The sample lists around 200,000 clones, roughly 84% seen once, with about 5% in the top ten. The sample was peripheral blood. These receptors were obtained from a woman of 80 years or more with acute or convalescent COVID-19.

The sample holds one count of this clone. The chain employs TRBV30 and TRBJ1-3, with a possible D match to TRBD1 (6 bases). Germline loops: CDR1 GTSNPN, CDR2 SVGIG (reference sequence). CDR3 length: 15 residues. Trimming shortened V by 2 bases and J by 8 bases, and 19 bases separated the two germline ends. CDR3 bases: TGTGCCTGGAGTAGGGGGACGGGCGGGAGAGACACCATATATTTT. Residues: CAWSRGTGGRDTIYF.

The gene calls are TRBV18 and TRBJ2-7; 9 bases match TRBD1. With 4 bases clipped from V and 6 bases from J, the junction kept 13 bases outside the gene matches. The CDR3 is 16 residues long. In germline, CDR1 is KGHSH, CDR2 LQKENI. The CDR3: CASSRTPGQGSTEQYF. The DNA of the CDR3 is TGTGCCAGCTCACGTACTCCGGGACAGGGATCTACCGAGCAGTACTTC.

The chain joins TRBV18 to TRBJ2-7, with D unresolved. V was clipped by 6 bases and J by 6 bases, with 18 bases between them. This CDR3 is built from 14 residues. Germline-derived CDR1 and CDR2 are KGHSH and LQKENI. The CDR3 DNA follows: TGTGCCAGCTCCCCCTCCCCGGGTCCCGGCGAGCAGTACTTC. It specifies CASSPSPGPGEQYF.

The genes are TRBV7-9 and TRBJ2-7; D call uncertain. V was shortened by 0 bases and J by 6 bases, with 9 bases between the two germline ends. Germline assignment: CDR1 SEHNR and CDR2 FQNEAQ (reference sequence). The CDR3 has 13 amino acids. CDR3 sequence (DNA): TGTGCCAGCAGCTTAGCGTTACAGCCCGAGCAGTACTTC. It is translated as CASSLALQPEQYF. The whole variable domain, filled in from reference TRBV7-9 and TRBJ2-7, reads DTGVSQNPRHKITKRGQNVTFRCDPISEHNRLYWYRQTLGQGPEFLTYFQNEAQLEKSRLLSDRFSAERPKGSFSTLEIQRTEQGDSAMYLCASSLALQPEQYFGPGTRLTVT.

The chain links TRBV7-8 to TRBJ2-1; 12 positions match TRBD2. Germline CDR1 SGHVS, CDR2 FQNEAQ. The junction had 4 bases not matched to a gene; V was cut back by 1 base and J by 6 bases. The CDR3 contains 16 residues. The CDR3 DNA reads TGTGCCAGCAGCTTAGTGGGACTAGCGGGCCTCAATGAGCAGTTCTTC. It yields the protein CASSLVGLAGLNEQFF.

The chain carries TRBV5-1 and TRBJ2-3; 8 bases are shared with TRBD2. CDR1 is SGHRS, CDR2 YFSETQ, per germline. This CDR3 spans 16 amino acids. Trimming removed 4 bases from V and 3 bases from J; junction bases left unmatched: 10. DNA for the CDR3: TGCGCCAGCAGCGTCGGCCAGAGCGGGGGAACAGATACGCAGTATTTT. It yields the protein CASSVGQSGGTDTQYF.

The chain has TRBV5-6 and TRBJ2-3; D is unclear. V was pared by 1 base and J by 0 bases, with 6 bases between. Germline CDR1 is SGHDT and CDR2 is YYEEEE. This CDR3 region has 14 residues. The CDR3: CASSLYGSTDTQYF. For the CDR3, the DNA is TGTGCCAGCAGCTTGTACGGGAGCACAGATACGCAGTATTTT.

This rearrangement joins TRBV4-1 to TRBJ2-7; 14 nucleotides agree with TRBD2. Trimming removed 4 bases from V and 7 bases from J; junction bases left unmatched: 6. CDR1 MGHRA and CDR2 YSYEKL come from the germline V gene. The CDR3 is made up of 15 amino acids. CDR3: CASSLTSGRVGEQYF. In DNA form, the CDR3 reads TGCGCCAGCAGCCTGACTAGCGGGAGGGTGGGAGAGCAGTACTTC.

V usage is TRBV5-6 and J usage is TRBJ2-2; 7 positions match TRBD1. This CDR3 is 15 amino acids long. Germline V gene data show CDR1 as SGHDT and CDR2 as YYEEEE. V was clipped by 4 bases and J by 3 bases; unmatched bases: 6. In DNA form, the CDR3 reads TGTGCCAGCAGCCGTGGACAGGTCGACACCGGGGAGCTGTTTTTT. As protein: CASSRGQVDTGELFF.

The rearrangement uses TRBV12-3 or TRBV12-4 and TRBJ1-2; D is undetermined. The CDR3 length is 12 residues. V lost 0 bases, J lost 8 bases, and 7 bases lay in between. CDR3 protein: CASSLAPGGYTF. In DNA form, the CDR3 reads TGTGCCAGCAGTTTAGCGCCGGGAGGCTACACCTTC.

The chain joins TRBV19 to TRBJ1-2; no reliable D call. This CDR3 is built from 14 residues. From germline, CDR1 is LNHDA and CDR2 SQIVND (reference sequence). The V end was cut by 7 bases, the J end by 3 bases, with 15 bases between. CDR3 residues: CASKLSGGYYGYTF. CDR3 coding DNA: TGTGCCAGTAAACTCAGTGGCGGGTACTATGGCTACACCTTC.

The chain recombines TRBV5-6 with TRBJ1-1, with a weak D call TRBD1 (5 bases). The V gene's germline CDR1 is SGHDT and CDR2 YYEEEE. The CDR3 runs to 16 residues. V was clipped by 4 bases and J by 0 bases, with 16 bases between them. The CDR3, as DNA: TGTGCCAGCAGCACGACAGTACGCCCAATGAACACTGAAGCTTTCTTT. Translating it yields CASSTTVRPMNTEAFF. Drawing the rest from reference TRBV5-6 and TRBJ1-1, the complete variable domain is DAGVTQSPTHLIKTRGQQVTLRCSPKSGHDTVSWYQQALGQGPQFIFQYYEEEERQRGNFPDRFSGHQFPNYSSELNVNALLLGDSALYLCASSTTVRPMNTEAFFGQGTRLTVV.

The V and J genes are TRBV29-1 and TRBJ2-3, with D maybe TRBD2 (5 bases). V lost 1 base to trimming and J lost 2 bases, with 13 bases between them. Germline V gene data show CDR1 as SQVTM and CDR2 as ANQGSEA. This CDR3 region has 15 residues. As DNA, the CDR3 is TGCAGCGTTGAAGGAGGGCAAGCGCCCACAGATACGCAGTATTTT. The encoded protein is CSVEGGQAPTDTQYF.

The chain uses TRBV6-2 or TRBV6-3 and TRBJ2-2, with D tentatively TRBD1 (5 bases). Germline V gene data show CDR1 as MNHEY and CDR2 as SVGEGT. The CDR3 is made up of 15 amino acids. V lost 5 bases to trimming and J lost 7 bases, with 17 bases between them. CDR3 amino acids: CASSHDSFRNGELFF. CDR3 in DNA: TGTGCCAGCAGTCACGACAGTTTTCGAAACGGGGAGCTGTTTTTT.

V usage is TRBV28 and J usage is TRBJ1-2; TRBD1 is a possible D gene (5 bases). The CDR3 spans 15 residues. Trimming pared 2 bases from V and 8 bases from J, leaving 18 bases between. Germline CDR1 MDHEN, CDR2 SYDVKM. The CDR3 loop is CASSLGHMGGGGYTF. CDR3 bases: TGTGCCAGCAGTTTAGGGCATATGGGGGGAGGCGGCTACACCTTC.

V usage is TRBV14 and J usage is TRBJ1-1; perhaps TRBD1 as D (6 bases). Germline-derived CDR1 and CDR2 are SGHDN and FVKESK. The CDR3 loop spans 15 amino acids. The ends were cut back, 4 bases at V and 3 bases at J, with 15 bases in the middle. Here the CDR3 DNA reads TGTGCCAGCAGCCGCCTGGGACAAATGTACACTGAAGCTTTCTTT. Translating gives CASSRLGQMYTEAFF.

The CDR3 DNA sequence: TGTGCCAGCAGTTTAGGTACTCTCTATGGCTACACCTTC. Translation gives CASSLGTLYGYTF. The chain combines TRBV12-3 or TRBV12-4 with TRBJ1-2; D remains unclear. The CDR3 extends over 13 amino acids. The ends were cut back, 1 base at V and 4 bases at J, with 7 bases in the middle.

The genes are TRBV25-1 and TRBJ2-5, with TRBD2 identical over 12 bases. Unmatched junction bases numbered 14, after V lost 2 bases and J lost 7 bases. Germline CDR1 reads MGHDK; CDR2 reads SYGVNS. CDR3 length equals 18 residues. The CDR3 DNA is TGTGCCAGCAGTGAAGAAGGACTAGCGGGGCCGCCGGCGGGGACCCAGTACTTC. The encoded protein is CASSEEGLAGPPAGTQYF.

The chain links TRBV5-4 to TRBJ2-1, with TRBD2 identical over 8 bases. The J segment lost 9 bases and the V segment lost 0 bases, leaving 2 bases of the junction unmatched. The length of the CDR3 is 13 residues. CDR1 and CDR2 from the germline V gene are SGHNT and YYREEE (reference sequence). The CDR3 here is CASSLASGFEQFF. CDR3 DNA: TGTGCCAGCAGCTTGGCTAGCGGGTTTGAGCAGTTCTTC.

J is TRBJ1-4 and V is TRBV19, with D possibly matching TRBD1 (6 bases). Deletions cut 8 bases from V and 5 bases from J, with 12 bases between. The CDR3 runs 13 residues. Germline CDR1 LNHDA, CDR2 SQIVND (reference sequence). DNA for the CDR3: TGTGCCAGTCAGGACAGCTACAATGAAAAACTGTTTTTT. It specifies CASQDSYNEKLFF.

V usage is TRBV9 and J usage is TRBJ2-3, with a tentative D call TRBD2 (8 bases). Between the trimmed V and J ends, which lost 0 bases and 3 bases, there was a span of 26 bases. Germline CDR1 reads SGDLS; CDR2 reads YYNGEE. CDR3 length: 20 amino acids. CDR3 nucleotide sequence: TGTGCCAGCAGCGTAGAAAGGACAGGAGCGGGAGTTTTGGGAACAGATACGCAGTATTTT. Its protein is CASSVERTGAGVLGTDTQYF.

The V gene is TRBV19, the J gene TRBJ1-1; 7 bases match TRBD1. The V segment lost 2 bases and the J segment 4 bases; nucleotides outside the gene matches: 10. This CDR3 region has 16 residues. CDR1 is LNHDA and CDR2 is SQIVND in the germline V gene (reference sequence). CDR3 sequence reads: CASSIYRGLAGTEAFF. In DNA, the CDR3 is TGTGCCAGTAGTATATACAGGGGCCTCGCGGGCACTGAAGCTTTCTTT.

This clone was seen a single time. This sequence joins TRBV2 and TRBJ2-3; D is undetermined. Germline CDR1 is SNHLY and CDR2 is FYNNEI. Trimming removed 4 bases from V and 5 bases from J, with 16 bases in between. The CDR3 has 15 residues. The CDR3 protein is CASSVSGPPGDTQYF. The CDR3 coding sequence is TGTGCCAGCAGTGTATCAGGTCCCCCCGGAGATACGCAGTATTTT.

The chain employs TRBV28 and TRBJ2-1; D possibly corresponds to TRBD2 (7 bases). Trimming took off 5 bases at V and 7 bases at J, with 15 bases between the two ends. Per the germline V gene, CDR1 is MDHEN and CDR2 is SYDVKM. The CDR3 is 14 residues long. The CDR3 loop is CASSLMGGRNEQFF. Here the CDR3 DNA reads TGTGCCAGCAGTCTCATGGGGGGGCGGAATGAGCAGTTCTTC. The full variable domain, completed using reference TRBV28 and TRBJ2-1, is DVKVTQSSRYLVKRTGEKVFLECVQDMDHENMFWYRQDPGLGLRLIYFSYDVKMKEKGDIPEGYSVSREKKERFSLILESASTNQTSMYLCASSLMGGRNEQFFGPGTRLTVL.

This chain connects TRBV19 to TRBJ1-3; D is undetermined. The CDR3 has 16 amino acids. CDR1 and CDR2 from the germline V gene are LNHDA and SQIVND (reference sequence). V lost 2 bases, J lost 2 bases, and 13 bases lay in between. The CDR3 nucleotides read TGTGCCAGTAGTATATCGGGGAGTCTGGCTGGAAACACCATATATTTT. Translating it yields CASSISGSLAGNTIYF.

A few counts support this clone. V gene TRBV11-2 combines with J gene TRBJ2-1; 10 bases map to TRBD1. Germline values: CDR1 SGHAT, CDR2 FQNNGV. This CDR3 contains 19 residues. V lost 1 base to trimming and J lost 6 bases; unmatched junction nucleotides: 15. In nucleotides, the CDR3 is TGTGCCAGCAGCTTAGCAGTCACAGGGGGGACAGGGGTCCCCAATGAGCAGTTCTTC. Amino acid sequence: CASSLAVTGGTGVPNEQFF.

V gene TRBV5-1 combines with J gene TRBJ2-7, with D possibly being TRBD2 (5 bases). This CDR3 has 14 residues. V dropped 0 bases and J dropped 2 bases, with 9 bases sitting between them. The V gene's germline CDR1 is SGHRS and CDR2 YFSETQ. The CDR3 spells CASSLEGAAYEQYF. CDR3 DNA: TGCGCCAGCAGCTTGGAGGGAGCAGCCTACGAGCAGTACTTC.